These 25 T cell receptor beta chains share one sample of origin, sequenced in a study of shared clonotypes between healthy human individuals. Measured with immunoSEQ multiplex PCR; TCRdb has only the in-frame clones, and not every one. The sample has about 1 million clones, about 75% seen once. The sample comprised memory CD4+ T cells sorted from blood. Regarding subset: CD45RA-negative fraction. All receptors come from a man between 18 and 29 years old in good health.

This clone was found once. The V call is TRBV30, the J call TRBJ2-4, with 8 bases matching TRBD2. The CDR3 length is 16 residues. Losses at the gene ends were 1 base for V and 0 bases for J; bases not matched to a gene: 5. CDR1 GTSNPN and CDR2 SVGIG come from the germline V gene (reference sequence). The DNA of the CDR3 is TGTGCCTGGAGTGGAGGCGGGGGGCTAGCCAAAAACATTCAGTACTTC. It is translated as CAWSGGGGLAKNIQYF.

This chain links TRBV2 with TRBJ2-1; weak D call: TRBD2 (6 bases). The length of the CDR3 is 14 residues. CDR1 and CDR2 (germline): SNHLY, FYNNEI. Trimming cost V 0 bases and J 8 bases, with 11 bases left between them. For the CDR3, the DNA is TGTGCCAGCAGTGAAGCCCTTGGGGGGTATGAGCAGTTCTTC. It yields the protein CASSEALGGYEQFF. Variable domain in full (rest from reference TRBV2 and TRBJ2-1): EPEVTQTPSHQVTQMGQEVILRCVPISNHLYFYWYRQILGQKVEFLVSFYNNEISEKSEIFDDQFSVERPDGSNFTLKIRSTKLEDSAMYFCASSEALGGYEQFFGPGTRLTVL.

This chain joins TRBV5-1 and TRBJ2-6; no clear D. Trimming removed 7 bases at V and 0 bases at J, with 8 bases between. Germline lookup yields CDR1 SGHRS and CDR2 YFSETQ. This CDR3 is built from 14 residues. DNA of the CDR3: TGCGCCAGCCTACCGACCTCTGGGGCCAACGTCCTGACTTTC. Protein sequence: CASLPTSGANVLTF. The complete variable domain, with remaining parts taken from reference TRBV5-1 and TRBJ2-6, reads KAGVTQTPRYLIKTRGQQVTLSCSPISGHRSVSWYQQTPGQGLQFLFEYFSETQRNKGNFPGRFSGRQFSNSRSEMNVSTLELGDSALYLCASLPTSGANVLTFGAGSRLTVL.

V gene TRBV28 combines with J gene TRBJ2-7, with unresolved D. V shed 2 bases and J shed 1 base, with 9 bases lying between them. The CDR3 length is 14 residues. Germline CDR1 is MDHEN and CDR2 is SYDVKM. The CDR3 DNA reads as TGTGCCAGCAGTTTAAGGGCAGGATCCTACGAGCAGTACTTC. It translates to CASSLRAGSYEQYF.

The rearrangement links TRBV5-1 to TRBJ1-1; D not certain. Germline assignment: CDR1 SGHRS and CDR2 YFSETQ. The CDR3 runs 15 residues. V was pared by 0 bases and J by 2 bases, with 11 bases between. CDR3 in DNA: TGCGCCAGCAGCTTGGCCCCGACCTACAACACTGAAGCTTTCTTT. Its protein is CASSLAPTYNTEAFF.

V is TRBV6-6 and J is TRBJ2-7, with 7 bases matching TRBD2. Germline V gene sequence: CDR1 MNHNY, CDR2 SVGAGI (reference sequence). The CDR3 is 11 amino acids. V was pared by 10 bases and J by 6 bases, with 6 bases of the junction left unmatched. The CDR3 spells CATGREVEQYF. Here the CDR3 DNA reads TGTGCCACCGGTCGGGAGGTCGAGCAGTACTTC.

The chain employs TRBV19 and TRBJ2-4, with a tentative D call TRBD1 (5 bases). V was pared by 0 bases and J by 4 bases, with 7 bases between. Germline CDR1 is LNHDA and CDR2 is SQIVND (reference sequence). The length of the CDR3 is 14 residues. The CDR3 sequence is CASSIEAGKNIQYF. The CDR3 nucleotides are TGTGCCAGTAGTATAGAGGCAGGGAAAAACATTCAGTACTTC.

The rearrangement uses TRBV9 and TRBJ2-7; weak D call: TRBD2 (6 bases). V was shortened by 6 bases and J by 1 base, with 14 bases between the two germline ends. This CDR3 contains 14 residues. CDR1 is SGDLS, CDR2 YYNGEE, per germline. This CDR3 is CASTAGPLSYEQYF. As DNA, the CDR3 is TGTGCCAGCACAGCGGGTCCCCTATCCTACGAGCAGTACTTC.

CDR3 loop: CASSRELAGVGEQYF. CDR3 coding DNA: TGTGCCAGCAGCCGCGAACTAGCGGGAGTAGGCGAGCAGTACTTC. The chain carries TRBV14 and TRBJ2-7; 11 bases map to TRBD2. This CDR3 contains 15 residues. The V and J ends lost 4 bases and 6 bases, in that order; junction bases with no gene match: 8. Looked up from germline, CDR1 is SGHDN and CDR2 is FVKESK.

The rearrangement links TRBV28 to TRBJ2-7, with TRBD2 as a possible D gene (6 bases). The CDR3 consists of 13 residues. From germline, CDR1 is MDHEN and CDR2 SYDVKM. The V end lost 8 bases, the J end lost 0 bases, and 11 bases lay between the germline ends. Here the CDR3 DNA reads TGTGCCAGCGTGGCGGGGCGCTCCTACGAGCAGTACTTC. Translating it yields CASVAGRSYEQYF. The full variable domain, rest sourced from reference TRBV28 and TRBJ2-7, is DVKVTQSSRYLVKRTGEKVFLECVQDMDHENMFWYRQDPGLGLRLIYFSYDVKMKEKGDIPEGYSVSREKKERFSLILESASTNQTSMYLCASVAGRSYEQYFGPGTRLTVT.

The chain employs TRBV5-4 and TRBJ1-1; D is possibly TRBD1 (5 bases). Germline CDR1 SGHNT, CDR2 YYREEE (reference sequence). V was trimmed by 5 bases and J by 1 base, leaving 6 bases between them. CDR3 length equals 12 residues. In DNA, the CDR3 is TGTGCCAGCAGGGGGGGGAACACTGAAGCTTTCTTT. As protein: CASRGGNTEAFF.

This rearrangement joins TRBV2 to TRBJ2-2, with a weak D call TRBD2 (6 bases). Per the germline V gene, CDR1 is SNHLY and CDR2 is FYNNEI. Trimming took off 3 bases at V and 2 bases at J, with 10 bases between the two ends. The CDR3 has 15 amino acids. This chain's CDR3 is CASSDSGTNTGELFF. The CDR3 DNA reads as TGTGCCAGCAGTGATTCCGGGACTAACACCGGGGAGCTGTTTTTT.

The chain combines TRBV29-1 with TRBJ1-5, with D tentatively TRBD1 (5 bases). This CDR3 has 12 amino acids. CDR1 and CDR2 from the germline V gene are SQVTM and ANQGSEA. Trimming removed 4 bases from V and 9 bases from J, with 13 bases in between. DNA of the CDR3: TGCAGCGTTGGCGGGGGGGGAGGGCCCCAGCATTTT. Its translation: CSVGGGGGPQHF.

The rearrangement links TRBV11-3 to TRBJ2-1; TRBD2 matches 12 bases. The germline CDR1 and CDR2 sequences are SGHNT and YENEEA. This CDR3 region has 15 residues. V trimming: 5 bases; J trimming: 7 bases; junction bases outside the gene matches: 6. CDR3: CASSKLGLAGNEQFF. The CDR3 region has the DNA TGTGCCAGCAGCAAACTTGGACTAGCGGGAAATGAGCAGTTCTTC.

The genes are TRBV9 and TRBJ1-1; D uncertain. V was pared by 0 bases and J by 0 bases, with 9 bases between. The CDR3 runs 15 residues. Germline V gene sequence: CDR1 SGDLS, CDR2 YYNGEE. The CDR3 nucleotides are TGTGCCAGCAGCGTAGCCGGGGTTATGAACACTGAAGCTTTCTTT. It encodes CASSVAGVMNTEAFF.

The sample holds one count of this clone. The genes are TRBV7-3 and TRBJ2-1; D perhaps matches TRBD1 (5 bases). The V end was cut by 5 bases, the J end by 3 bases, with 8 bases between. The length of the CDR3 is 13 residues. Germline V lookup: CDR1 SGHTA, CDR2 FQGTGA. CDR3 residues: CASSLDSYNEQFF. The CDR3 DNA is TGTGCCAGCAGCCTTGACAGCTACAATGAGCAGTTCTTC.

Comments on this clone: Other DNA sequences within the sample encode an identical CDR3. This rearrangement joins TRBV5-1 to TRBJ2-2; unclear D gene. V was shortened by 1 base and J by 1 base, with 2 bases between the two germline ends. The CDR3 has 13 amino acids. The germline V gene has CDR1 SGHRS and CDR2 YFSETQ. The CDR3 region has the DNA TGCGCCAGCAGCTTGAGGAACACCGGGGAGCTGTTTTTT. Amino acid sequence: CASSLRNTGELFF. Together with reference TRBV5-1 and TRBJ2-2, the CDR3 gives the full variable domain: KAGVTQTPRYLIKTRGQQVTLSCSPISGHRSVSWYQQTPGQGLQFLFEYFSETQRNKGNFPGRFSGRQFSNSRSEMNVSTLELGDSALYLCASSLRNTGELFFGEGSRLTVL.

V gene TRBV11-2 combines with J gene TRBJ2-1; no clear D gene. This CDR3 comprises 15 residues. Between the trimmed V and J ends, which lost 0 bases and 5 bases, there was a span of 11 bases. Germline V CDR1 and CDR2: SGHAT, FQNNGV. Here the CDR3 reads CASSLDRLGHNEQFF. CDR3 coding DNA: TGTGCCAGCAGCTTAGATCGTCTAGGTCACAATGAGCAGTTCTTC.

The chain has TRBV4-1 and TRBJ1-3, with a tentative D call TRBD1 (6 bases). V was shortened by 2 bases and J by 4 bases, with 15 bases between the two germline ends. The CDR3 contains 16 residues. CDR1 MGHRA and CDR2 YSYEKL come from the germline V gene. CDR3 DNA sequence: TGCGCCAGCAGCCAACCTACAGGGATGGGAGGAAACACCATATATTTT. Amino acid sequence: CASSQPTGMGGNTIYF.

The chain has TRBV6-5 and TRBJ1-5, with D possibly matching TRBD1 (5 bases). The CDR3 is made up of 14 amino acids. The germline V gene has CDR1 MNHEY and CDR2 SVGAGI. The V and J ends lost 4 bases and 2 bases respectively, with 9 bases between them. The CDR3 spells CASSLSRGNQPQHF. CDR3 DNA sequence: TGTGCCAGCAGTTTAAGCAGGGGCAATCAGCCCCAGCATTTT.

The chain couples TRBV28 to TRBJ2-7, with 7 bases aligning to TRBD1. The CDR3 totals 14 residues. CDR1 and CDR2 from the germline V gene are MDHEN and SYDVKM. J gave up 2 bases and V 2 bases, and 3 bases lay outside the gene matches. DNA for the CDR3: TGTGCCAGCAGTTTAAGGGACAGAGCCTACGAGCAGTACTTC. Translating it yields CASSLRDRAYEQYF.

The chain carries TRBV7-9 and TRBJ2-5; D perhaps matches TRBD2 (5 bases). The V end was cut by 7 bases, the J end by 2 bases, with 17 bases between. The germline CDR1 and CDR2 sequences are SEHNR and FQNEAQ (reference sequence). The CDR3 is made up of 15 amino acids. CDR3 sequence: CASIPSGVLQETQYF. CDR3 nucleotides: TGTGCCAGCATCCCGAGCGGTGTCCTTCAAGAGACCCAGTACTTC.

The chain combines TRBV2 with TRBJ2-3; 13 nucleotides agree with TRBD2. Germline CDR1 is SNHLY and CDR2 is FYNNEI. This CDR3 region has 15 residues. The V gene end was trimmed by 6 bases and the J gene end by 6 bases; junction bases not matched to a gene: 6. The CDR3 nucleotides read TGTGCCAGCAGCGGACTAGCGGGAGTGGGGGATACGCAGTATTTT. It yields the protein CASSGLAGVGDTQYF.

V and J are TRBV4-1 and TRBJ2-2; no firm D call. This CDR3 has 15 amino acids. Germline values: CDR1 MGHRA, CDR2 YSYEKL. V lost 7 bases and J 0 bases, leaving 12 bases between the germline ends. CDR3 in amino acids: CASICPDSNTGELFF. DNA for the CDR3: TGCGCCAGCATTTGTCCAGATTCGAACACCGGGGAGCTGTTTTTT.

J is TRBJ1-6 and V is TRBV4-2; TRBD1 might be the D (5 bases). The CDR3 loop spans 15 amino acids. With 4 bases removed from V and 8 bases from J, the gap between germline ends came to 15 bases. Germline CDR1 is LGHNA and CDR2 is YNFKEQ. The CDR3 loop is CASSRRQGEDSPLHF. In DNA form, the CDR3 reads TGTGCCAGCAGCCGGCGGCAGGGAGAAGATTCACCCCTCCACTTT.